One sample yielded the 19 T cell receptor beta chains listed below, sequenced in a study of T cells in Graves' hyperthyroidism and ophthalmopathy (dated by TCRdb to between 2018 and 2021). Library construction relied on multiplex PCR. The sample was run on an Illumina HiSeq 2000. The TCR beta CDR3 regions were amplified from RNA transcripts. The first round of RT-PCR for the TCR CDR3 was performed with the HTBI primer set and the Qiagen OneStep RT-PCR kit. TCRdb ran its own pipeline on the public reads, namely fastp trimming at Q25 and MiXCR clone calling, and kept in-frame beta chains. Every distinct CDR3 protein forms one entry, paired with its most common genes and DNA. The sample profile shows fewer than 850,000 distinct CDR3 sequences; approximately 15% of them were found once. The ten largest account for 15% of the sample. Sequencing was carried out using blood. These receptors all come from a man in his fifties with Graves' hyperthyroidism.

The CDR3 DNA reads as TGTGCCAGCAGTTACTCTTCAGACGCTGAAGCTTTCTTT. It translates to CASSYSSDAEAFF. J is TRBJ1-1 and V is TRBV6-5; no reliable D call. V was trimmed by 0 bases and J by 6 bases, leaving 8 bases between them. The CDR3 sequence is 13 residues long. Germline lookup yields CDR1 MNHEY and CDR2 SVGAGI.

This clonotype was detected many times. J is TRBJ1-1 and V is TRBV6-1; 7 nucleotides agree with TRBD1. The V gene end was trimmed by 6 bases and the J gene end by 5 bases; junction bases not matched to a gene: 6. The germline V gene has CDR1 MNHNS and CDR2 SASEGT. The CDR3 covers 13 residues. The CDR3 is CASRRIQGTEAFF. The CDR3 coding sequence is TGTGCCAGCAGGCGAATACAGGGGACTGAAGCTTTCTTT.

This clonotype showed up just a few times. This chain uses TRBV30 with TRBJ2-3, with 7 bases lining up with TRBD1. The germline CDR1 and CDR2 sequences are GTSNPN and SVGIG (reference sequence). This CDR3 has 15 amino acids. V shed 0 bases and J 2 bases; nucleotides not matched to a gene: 5. The CDR3 bases are TGTGCCTGGAGTGTACAGGGGCTGATCACAGATACGCAGTATTTT. This codes for CAWSVQGLITDTQYF.

The chain combines TRBV20-1 with TRBJ2-1, with TRBD2 matching over 15 bases. In germline, CDR1 is DFQATT, CDR2 SNEGSKA (reference sequence). The V segment lost 5 bases and the J segment 5 bases; nucleotides outside the gene matches: 7. The CDR3 has 16 residues. As DNA, the CDR3 is TGCAGTGCTTCAATGGGACTAGCGGGAGGTCACAATGAGCAGTTCTTC. Residues: CSASMGLAGGHNEQFF.

V usage is TRBV19 and J usage is TRBJ2-7; D uncertain. Per the germline V gene, CDR1 is LNHDA and CDR2 is SQIVND (reference sequence). V was pared by 3 bases and J by 0 bases, with 9 bases between. The CDR3 has 14 residues. The CDR3 reads CASSIRLISYEQYF. The CDR3 DNA reads TGTGCCAGTAGTATTCGGCTAATCTCCTACGAGCAGTACTTC.

This clonotype has a count of ten or more. The chain recombines TRBV7-2 with TRBJ2-3; 8 nucleotides agree with TRBD2. This CDR3 region has 16 residues. Germline CDR1 and CDR2: SGHTA and FQGNSA. The V gene end was trimmed by 5 bases and the J gene end by 2 bases; junction bases not matched to a gene: 9. In DNA, the CDR3 is TGTGCCAGCAGCCGCCGGGTAGCGGGGTTCACAGATACGCAGTATTTT. It is translated as CASSRRVAGFTDTQYF.

This clonotype was seen a handful of times. The chain employs TRBV3-1 and TRBJ2-7; D gene unclear. V was clipped by 4 bases and J by 0 bases, with 16 bases between them. The CDR3 consists of 16 residues. The germline gives CDR1 LGHDT, CDR2 YNNKEL (reference sequence). The CDR3 spells CASSPQSREGSYEQYF. The CDR3 DNA reads as TGTGCCAGCAGCCCGCAGAGTAGGGAAGGCTCCTACGAGCAGTACTTC.

In this sample, this clonotype turned up many times. The J gene is TRBJ2-7, the V gene TRBV27, with 12 bases matching TRBD2. The CDR3 is 16 residues long. The ends lost 5 bases at V and 0 bases at J; junction bases unmatched: 5. Germline V CDR1 and CDR2: MNHEY, SMNVEV (reference sequence). The CDR3 here is CASSTRLAGVSYEQYF. The CDR3 DNA sequence: TGTGCCAGCAGTACCCGACTAGCGGGAGTCTCCTACGAGCAGTACTTC.

This CDR3 is CASSPVRTNQETQYF. In DNA, the CDR3 is TGTGCCAGCTCACCAGTACGCACCAACCAAGAGACCCAGTACTTC. The chain employs TRBV18 and TRBJ2-5, with D unresolved. The CDR3 contains 15 residues. The germline V and J ends were trimmed by 2 bases and 0 bases, with 10 bases remaining between them. CDR1 KGHSH and CDR2 LQKENI come from the germline V gene.

In this sample, this clonotype turned up many times. The CDR3 loop is CASIREHSDTEAFF. In nucleotides, the CDR3 is TGTGCCAGCATTAGGGAACACTCGGACACTGAAGCTTTCTTT. V usage is TRBV2 and J usage is TRBJ1-1; D gene unclear. The CDR3 has 14 residues. V was trimmed by 7 bases and J by 3 bases, leaving 15 bases between them. Germline CDR1 is SNHLY and CDR2 is FYNNEI.

In its sample, this clonotype was seen many times. J is TRBJ2-2 and V is TRBV7-3; D is ambiguous. The CDR3 extends over 13 amino acids. Trimming stripped 7 bases from V and 2 bases from J, with 8 bases between. Germline CDR1 SGHTA, CDR2 FQGTGA. The CDR3 bases are TGTGCCAGCAACGGGTTTAACACCGGGGAGCTGTTTTTT. This sequence encodes CASNGFNTGELFF.

On this clonotype itself: A read error may be the cause here, since a much bigger clone is one base away. This sequence joins TRBV24-1 and TRBJ2-1; unclear D gene. The CDR3 contains 15 residues. Germline CDR1 KGHDR, CDR2 SFDVKD. CDR3 region: CATSKESLSYSEQFF. CDR3 nucleotides: TGTGCCACCAGTAAGGAAAGCCTTTCCTACAGTGAGCAGTTCTTC.

The chain links TRBV13 to TRBJ2-7; 10 bases fit TRBD1. This CDR3 has 14 amino acids. Germline V gene lookup returns CDR1 PRHDT and CDR2 FYEKMQ (reference sequence). After removal of 5 bases from V and 5 bases from J, the junction contained 6 bases not matched to a gene. The DNA for the CDR3 is TGTGCCAGCAGCCCCGGGACAGGGGCTGACGAGCAGTACTTC. Protein product: CASSPGTGADEQYF.

The chain carries TRBV3-1 and TRBJ2-2; no definite D call. CDR1 and CDR2 from the germline V gene are LGHDT and YNNKEL (reference sequence). This CDR3 is 17 amino acids long. The V end lost 1 base, the J end lost 1 base, and 13 bases lay between the germline ends. This CDR3 reads CASSQATWRENTGELFF. In DNA form, the CDR3 reads TGTGCCAGCAGCCAAGCCACGTGGCGCGAGAACACCGGGGAGCTGTTTTTT.

In this sample, this clonotype turned up a few times. The rearrangement uses TRBV7-9 and TRBJ1-1, with 9 bases matching TRBD1. Per germline, CDR1 SEHNR and CDR2 FQNEAQ (reference sequence). The CDR3 totals 15 residues. CDR3 residues: CSRTGTGINPDEAFF. Written as DNA, the CDR3 is TGTTCTCGAACCGGGACAGGGATAAACCCTGATGAAGCTTTCTTT.

The chain couples TRBV12-3 or TRBV12-4 to TRBJ2-3; unclear D gene. The germline V and J ends were trimmed by 4 bases and 0 bases, with 11 bases remaining between them. CDR3 length: 15 residues. The CDR3 region is CASSYYSASTDTQYF. The CDR3, as DNA: TGTGCCAGCAGTTACTATTCGGCTAGCACAGATACGCAGTATTTT.

Details on this clonotype: Because the CDR3 is missing its conserved closing phenylalanine or tryptophan, this is likely a read error. The chain recombines TRBV7-3 with TRBJ1-1; D gene ambiguous. Trimming removed 2 bases at V and 1 base at J, with 5 bases between. Per the germline V gene, CDR1 is SGHTA and CDR2 is FQGTGA. The CDR3 contains 13 residues. The CDR3 loop is CASSLDKNTEAFS. CDR3 in DNA: TGTGCCAGCAGCTTAGACAAGAACACTGAAGCTTTCTCT.

This clonotype was counted between two and nine times. The CDR3 DNA is TGCAGCGTTGCTGGGGGCTGGGCGGGGGCAGATACGCAGTATTTT. This sequence encodes CSVAGGWAGADTQYF. V and J are TRBV29-1 and TRBJ2-3, with D tentatively TRBD2 (7 bases). Germline CDR1 SQVTM, CDR2 ANQGSEA. This CDR3 comprises 15 residues. V was pared by 4 bases and J by 4 bases, with 18 bases between.

In DNA, the CDR3 is TGTGCCAGCAGTTCGACAGGGTGGAGAGGAAACACCATATATTTT. As protein: CASSSTGWRGNTIYF. This chain connects TRBV28 to TRBJ1-3; the match to TRBD1 covers 7 bases. The CDR3 is made up of 15 amino acids. Trimming cost V 4 bases and J 4 bases; bases outside gene matches: 7. Germline values: CDR1 MDHEN, CDR2 SYDVKM.